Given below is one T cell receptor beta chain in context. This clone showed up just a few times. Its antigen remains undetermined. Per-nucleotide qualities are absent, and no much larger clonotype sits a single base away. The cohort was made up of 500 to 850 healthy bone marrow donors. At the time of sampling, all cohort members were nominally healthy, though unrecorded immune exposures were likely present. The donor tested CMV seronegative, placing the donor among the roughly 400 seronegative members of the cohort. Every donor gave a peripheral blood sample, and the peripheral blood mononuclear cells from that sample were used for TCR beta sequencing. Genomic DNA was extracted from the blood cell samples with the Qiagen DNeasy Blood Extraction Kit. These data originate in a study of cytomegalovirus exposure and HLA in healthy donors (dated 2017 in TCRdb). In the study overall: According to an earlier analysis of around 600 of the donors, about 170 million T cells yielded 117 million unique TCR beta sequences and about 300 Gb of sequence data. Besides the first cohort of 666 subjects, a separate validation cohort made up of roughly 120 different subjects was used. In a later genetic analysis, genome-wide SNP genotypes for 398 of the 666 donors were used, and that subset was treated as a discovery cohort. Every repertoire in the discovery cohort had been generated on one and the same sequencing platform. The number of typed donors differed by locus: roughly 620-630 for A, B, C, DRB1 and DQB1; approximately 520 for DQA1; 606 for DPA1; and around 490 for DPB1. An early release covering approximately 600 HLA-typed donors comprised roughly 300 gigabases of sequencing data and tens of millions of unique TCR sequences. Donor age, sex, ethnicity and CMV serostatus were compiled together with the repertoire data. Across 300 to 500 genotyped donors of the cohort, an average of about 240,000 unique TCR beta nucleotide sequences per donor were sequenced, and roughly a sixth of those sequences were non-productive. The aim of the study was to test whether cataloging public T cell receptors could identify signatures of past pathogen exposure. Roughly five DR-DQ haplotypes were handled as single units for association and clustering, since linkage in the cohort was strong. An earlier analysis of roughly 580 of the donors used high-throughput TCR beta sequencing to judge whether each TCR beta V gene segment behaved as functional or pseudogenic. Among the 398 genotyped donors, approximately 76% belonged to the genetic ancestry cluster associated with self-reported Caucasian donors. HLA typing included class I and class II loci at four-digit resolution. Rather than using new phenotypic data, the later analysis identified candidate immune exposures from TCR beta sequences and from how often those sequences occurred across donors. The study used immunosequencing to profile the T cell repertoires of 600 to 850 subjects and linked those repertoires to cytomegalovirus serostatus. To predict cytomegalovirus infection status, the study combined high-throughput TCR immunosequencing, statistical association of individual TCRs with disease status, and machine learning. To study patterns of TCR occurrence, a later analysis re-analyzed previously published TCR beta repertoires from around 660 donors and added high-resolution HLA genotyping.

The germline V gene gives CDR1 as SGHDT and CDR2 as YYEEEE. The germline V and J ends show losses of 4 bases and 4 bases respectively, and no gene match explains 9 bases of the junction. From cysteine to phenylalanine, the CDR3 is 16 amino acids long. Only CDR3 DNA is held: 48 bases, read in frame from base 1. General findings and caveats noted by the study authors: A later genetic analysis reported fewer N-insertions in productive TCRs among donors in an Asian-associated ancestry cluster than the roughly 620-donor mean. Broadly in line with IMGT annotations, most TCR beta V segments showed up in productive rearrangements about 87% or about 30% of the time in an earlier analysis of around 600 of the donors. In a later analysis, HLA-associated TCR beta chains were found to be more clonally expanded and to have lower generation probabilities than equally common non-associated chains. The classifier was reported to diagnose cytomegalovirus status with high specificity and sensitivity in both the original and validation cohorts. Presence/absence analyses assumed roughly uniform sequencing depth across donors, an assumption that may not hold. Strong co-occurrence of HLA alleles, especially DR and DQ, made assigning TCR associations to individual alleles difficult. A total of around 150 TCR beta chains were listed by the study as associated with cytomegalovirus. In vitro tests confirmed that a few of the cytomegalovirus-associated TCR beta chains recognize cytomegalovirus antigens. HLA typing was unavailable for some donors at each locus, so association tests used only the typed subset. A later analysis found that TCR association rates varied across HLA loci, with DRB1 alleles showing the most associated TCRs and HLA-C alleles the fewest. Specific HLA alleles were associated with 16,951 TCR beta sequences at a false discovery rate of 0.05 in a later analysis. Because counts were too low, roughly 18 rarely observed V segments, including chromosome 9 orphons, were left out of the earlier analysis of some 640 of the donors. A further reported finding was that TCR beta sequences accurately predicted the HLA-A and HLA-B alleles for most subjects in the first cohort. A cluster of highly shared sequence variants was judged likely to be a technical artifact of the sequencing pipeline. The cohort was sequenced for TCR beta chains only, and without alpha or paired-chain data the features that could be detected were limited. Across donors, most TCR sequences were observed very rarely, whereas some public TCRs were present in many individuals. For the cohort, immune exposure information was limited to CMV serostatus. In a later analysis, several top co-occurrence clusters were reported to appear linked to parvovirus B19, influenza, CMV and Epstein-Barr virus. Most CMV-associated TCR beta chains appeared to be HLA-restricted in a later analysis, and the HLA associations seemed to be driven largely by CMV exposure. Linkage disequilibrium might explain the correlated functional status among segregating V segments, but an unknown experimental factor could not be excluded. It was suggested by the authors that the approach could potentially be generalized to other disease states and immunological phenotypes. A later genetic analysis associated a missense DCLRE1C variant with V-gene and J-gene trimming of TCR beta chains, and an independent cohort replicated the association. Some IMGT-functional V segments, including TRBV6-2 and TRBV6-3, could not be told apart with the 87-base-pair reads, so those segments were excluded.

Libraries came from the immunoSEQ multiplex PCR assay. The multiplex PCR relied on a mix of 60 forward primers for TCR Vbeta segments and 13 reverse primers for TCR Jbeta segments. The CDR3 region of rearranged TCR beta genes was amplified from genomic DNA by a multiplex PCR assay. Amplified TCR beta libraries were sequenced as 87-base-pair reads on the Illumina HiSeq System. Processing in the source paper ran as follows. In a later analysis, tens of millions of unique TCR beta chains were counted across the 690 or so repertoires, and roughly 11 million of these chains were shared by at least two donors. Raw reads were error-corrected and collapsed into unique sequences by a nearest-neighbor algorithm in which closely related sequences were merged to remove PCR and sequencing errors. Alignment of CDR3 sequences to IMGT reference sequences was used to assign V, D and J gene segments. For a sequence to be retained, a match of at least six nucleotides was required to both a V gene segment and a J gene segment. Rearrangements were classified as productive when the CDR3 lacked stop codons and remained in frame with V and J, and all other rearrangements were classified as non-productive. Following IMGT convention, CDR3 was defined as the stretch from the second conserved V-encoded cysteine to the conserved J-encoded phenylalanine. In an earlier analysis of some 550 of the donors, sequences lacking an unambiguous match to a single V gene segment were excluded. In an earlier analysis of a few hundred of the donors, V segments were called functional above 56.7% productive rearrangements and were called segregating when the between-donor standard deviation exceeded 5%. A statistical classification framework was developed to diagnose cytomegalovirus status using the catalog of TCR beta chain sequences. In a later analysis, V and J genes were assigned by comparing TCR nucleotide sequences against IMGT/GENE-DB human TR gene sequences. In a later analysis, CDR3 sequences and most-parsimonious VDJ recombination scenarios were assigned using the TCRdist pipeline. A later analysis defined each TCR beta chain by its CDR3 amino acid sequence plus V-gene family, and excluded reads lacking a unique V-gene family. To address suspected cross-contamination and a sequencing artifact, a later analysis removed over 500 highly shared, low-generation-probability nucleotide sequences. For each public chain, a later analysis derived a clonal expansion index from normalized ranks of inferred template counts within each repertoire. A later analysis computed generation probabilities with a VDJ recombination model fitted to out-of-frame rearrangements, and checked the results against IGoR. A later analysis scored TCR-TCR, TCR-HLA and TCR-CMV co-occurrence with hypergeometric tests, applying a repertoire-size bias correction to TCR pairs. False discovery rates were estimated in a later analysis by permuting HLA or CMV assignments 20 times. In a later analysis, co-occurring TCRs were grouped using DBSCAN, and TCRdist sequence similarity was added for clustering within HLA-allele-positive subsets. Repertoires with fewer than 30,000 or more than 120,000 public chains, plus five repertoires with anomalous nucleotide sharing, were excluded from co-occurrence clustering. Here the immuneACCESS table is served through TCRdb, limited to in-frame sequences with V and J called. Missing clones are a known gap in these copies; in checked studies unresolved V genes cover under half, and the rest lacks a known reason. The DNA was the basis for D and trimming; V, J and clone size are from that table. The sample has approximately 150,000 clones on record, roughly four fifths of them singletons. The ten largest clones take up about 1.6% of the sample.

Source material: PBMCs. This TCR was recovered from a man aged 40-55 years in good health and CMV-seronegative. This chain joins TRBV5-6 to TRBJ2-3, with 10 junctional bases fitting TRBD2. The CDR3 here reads CASSPLAGEVPDTQYF. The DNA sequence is TGTGCCAGCAGCCCCCTAGCGGGAGAGGTACCAGATACGCAGTATTTT.